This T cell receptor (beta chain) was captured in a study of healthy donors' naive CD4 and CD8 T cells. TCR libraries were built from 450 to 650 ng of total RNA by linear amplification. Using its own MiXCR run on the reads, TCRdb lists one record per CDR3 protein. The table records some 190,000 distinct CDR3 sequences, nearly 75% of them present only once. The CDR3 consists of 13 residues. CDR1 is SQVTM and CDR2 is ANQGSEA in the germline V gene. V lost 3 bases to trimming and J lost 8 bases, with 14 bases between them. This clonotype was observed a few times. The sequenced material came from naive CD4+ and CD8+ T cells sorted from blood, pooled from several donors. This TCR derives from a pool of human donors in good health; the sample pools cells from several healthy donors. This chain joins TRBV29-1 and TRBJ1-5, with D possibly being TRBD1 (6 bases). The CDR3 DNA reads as TGCAGCGTTGAGGAGGGGGGCGGTGAGCCCCAGCATTTT. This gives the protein CSVEEGGGEPQHF.